A single sample gave rise to the 20 T cell receptor beta chains below, sequenced in a study of blood T cell repertoires in COVID-19. Assay used: immunoSEQ multiplex PCR; TCRdb lists only in-frame clones, some missing. In the table there are about 210,000 clones, about 80% of which are singletons. The sample taken for sequencing was peripheral blood. The receptors come from a woman aged 40 to 50 with active or convalescent COVID-19.

The rearrangement uses TRBV19 and TRBJ2-2, with 11 positions matching TRBD1. V trimming: 6 bases; J trimming: 6 bases; junction bases outside the gene matches: 3. The CDR3 has 14 residues. Germline CDR1 is LNHDA and CDR2 is SQIVND (reference sequence). CDR3 sequence reads: CASRDRGRAGELFF. The DNA of the CDR3 is TGTGCCAGTAGGGACAGGGGGCGAGCCGGGGAGCTGTTTTTT.

This clone was seen only a few times. The chain joins TRBV7-2 to TRBJ1-5; 10 bases map to TRBD1. Germline loops: CDR1 SGHTA, CDR2 FQGNSA. The CDR3 runs to 18 residues. Losses at the gene ends were 3 bases for V and 6 bases for J; bases not matched to a gene: 14. The CDR3 sequence is CASSFYAGTGALSQPQHF. The CDR3 DNA is TGTGCCAGCAGCTTTTACGCCGGGACAGGGGCCCTGAGTCAGCCCCAGCATTTT.

The genes are TRBV14 and TRBJ1-3, with a possible D match to TRBD1 (5 bases). This CDR3 comprises 15 residues. Per germline, CDR1 SGHDN and CDR2 FVKESK. The V end was cut by 1 base, the J end by 3 bases, with 10 bases between. The CDR3 nucleotides are TGTGCCAGCAGCCAAGTCGGCGGGGGTGGAAACACCATATATTTT. Protein product: CASSQVGGGGNTIYF.

J is TRBJ1-2 and V is TRBV7-9; 8 bases match TRBD1. Trimming took 4 bases from V and 8 from J; bases not matched to a gene: 21. The CDR3 sequence is 18 residues long. Looked up from germline, CDR1 is SEHNR and CDR2 is FQNEAQ (reference sequence). DNA for the CDR3: TGTGCCAGCAGCTCCGGCGGGCTACCGACAGGGGCATTTGGGGGCTACACCTTC. Translating it yields CASSSGGLPTGAFGGYTF.

V and J are TRBV30 and TRBJ1-1; D unclear. Germline lookup yields CDR1 GTSNPN and CDR2 SVGIG (reference sequence). V lost 0 bases and J 12 bases, leaving 14 bases between the germline ends. The CDR3 has 12 residues. The CDR3 bases are TGTGCCTGGAGTGTACTCCCAGGATCGACTTTCTTT. Translated: CAWSVLPGSTFF.

CDR3 region: CASSSASTGLVDTIYF. CDR3 nucleotides: TGTGCCAGCAGTTCCGCCTCGACAGGGTTAGTGGACACCATATATTTT. This sequence joins TRBV6-6 and TRBJ1-3; 7 bases map to TRBD1. Trimming took 4 bases from V and 8 from J; bases not matched to a gene: 14. The CDR3 consists of 16 residues. From germline, CDR1 is MNHNY and CDR2 SVGAGI (reference sequence).

The chain recombines TRBV2 with TRBJ2-3; 10 nucleotides line up with TRBD2. The CDR3 loop spans 15 amino acids. CDR1 and CDR2 from the germline V gene are SNHLY and FYNNEI. The trim removed 6 bases at V and 4 bases at J, leaving 7 bases unmatched. The CDR3 here is CASSAGTSDADTQYF. The CDR3 nucleotides are TGTGCCAGCAGCGCCGGGACTAGCGACGCAGATACGCAGTATTTT.

This chain joins TRBV12-3 or TRBV12-4 and TRBJ1-1; 7 nucleotides match TRBD1. Germline trimming cut 5 bases from V and 4 bases from J; bases unmatched to any gene: 4. CDR3 size: 13 residues. As DNA, the CDR3 is TGTGCCAGCAGTAGCAGGGGGAGCACTGAAGCTTTCTTT. Translating gives CASSSRGSTEAFF.

Comment on this clone: Germline is not matched at one junction end, which may reflect a read error. J is TRBJ2-1 and V is TRBV28; 8 nucleotides agree with TRBD2. The CDR3 runs to 13 residues. Germline V gene sequence: CDR1 MDHEN, CDR2 SYDVKM. The CDR3 DNA sequence: TGTGCCAGCAGCAGAGATTACCGGGGGGGCTGGCTCTTC. Translating gives CASSRDYRGGWLF.

This sequence joins TRBV5-1 and TRBJ2-1, with 9 bases that match TRBD2. This CDR3 region has 15 residues. The germline gives CDR1 SGHRS, CDR2 YFSETQ. J gave up 7 bases and V 0 bases, and 5 bases lay outside the gene matches. As DNA, the CDR3 is TGCGCCAGCAGCTTGGTGGCTAGCGGGACGAATGAGCAGTTCTTC. This sequence encodes CASSLVASGTNEQFF.

This chain links TRBV18 with TRBJ1-1; 9 nucleotides line up with TRBD1. Per the germline V gene, CDR1 is KGHSH and CDR2 is LQKENI. CDR3 length: 14 amino acids. The ends lost 5 bases at V and 4 bases at J; junction bases unmatched: 5. This CDR3 is CASSAGQGLTEAFF. In DNA form, the CDR3 reads TGTGCCAGCTCAGCGGGACAGGGCCTCACTGAAGCTTTCTTT.

This rearrangement joins TRBV30 to TRBJ2-2; tentative D call: TRBD2 (7 bases). V was trimmed by 1 base and J by 3 bases, leaving 15 bases between them. Germline values: CDR1 GTSNPN, CDR2 SVGIG (reference sequence). The CDR3 is 16 amino acids. The CDR3 here is CAWSAPGGGDTGELFF. DNA for the CDR3: TGTGCCTGGAGTGCCCCCGGAGGGGGGGACACCGGGGAGCTGTTTTTT.

This chain links TRBV7-6 with TRBJ1-4, with TRBD1 as a possible D gene (6 bases). The V gene's germline CDR1 is SGHVS and CDR2 FNYEAQ. This CDR3 has 19 amino acids. V lost 0 bases and J 0 bases, leaving 17 bases between the germline ends. This chain's CDR3 is CASSLAGPGQLTTNEKLFF. CDR3 DNA: TGTGCCAGCAGCTTAGCGGGACCCGGACAGCTTACAACTAATGAAAAACTGTTTTTT.

This chain uses TRBV28 with TRBJ1-4, with 10 bases that match TRBD1. From germline, CDR1 is MDHEN and CDR2 SYDVKM. With V trimmed by 6 bases and J by 7 bases, 8 bases remained unmatched. The CDR3 runs to 15 residues. In DNA form, the CDR3 reads TGTGCCAGCAGCCGACAGGGGGCGCTTGGTGAAAAACTGTTTTTT. Its protein is CASSRQGALGEKLFF.

CDR3 coding DNA: TGTGCCAGCAGCTGGCCGGGCACCGGGGAGCTGTTTTTT. Translated, it gives CASSWPGTGELFF. The chain employs TRBV7-2 and TRBJ2-2; D is unclear. The length of the CDR3 is 13 residues. CDR1 and CDR2 (germline): SGHTA, FQGNSA. Between the trimmed V and J ends, which lost 4 bases and 4 bases, there was a span of 7 bases.

The V call is TRBV7-9, the J call TRBJ2-5; the D gene is possibly TRBD2 (6 bases). The CDR3 spans 15 residues. Germline assignment: CDR1 SEHNR and CDR2 FQNEAQ (reference sequence). The ends were cut back, 3 bases at V and 4 bases at J, with 15 bases in the middle. The CDR3 region has the DNA TGTGCCAGCAGCTTTTCAGGAGGGCCACGAGAGACCCAGTACTTC. Amino acids: CASSFSGGPRETQYF.

This clone was observed a single time. The chain links TRBV27 to TRBJ2-7; a weak D match, TRBD2 (6 bases). V was trimmed by 6 bases and J by 0 bases, leaving 15 bases between them. This CDR3 has 15 amino acids. Per the germline V gene, CDR1 is MNHEY and CDR2 is SMNVEV (reference sequence). The CDR3 here is CASSPAGRSSYEQYF. The CDR3 coding sequence is TGTGCCAGCAGCCCTGCAGGGAGGAGCTCCTACGAGCAGTACTTC.

The J gene is TRBJ2-7, the V gene TRBV4-2, with a weak D call TRBD2 (7 bases). The germline CDR1 and CDR2 sequences are LGHNA and YNFKEQ. V lost 4 bases to trimming and J lost 0 bases, with 22 bases between them. The CDR3 totals 18 residues. The CDR3 bases are TGTGCCAGCAGCCGCGAAGGGGGAGGGAGCCACTCCTCCTACGAGCAGTACTTC. Translated: CASSREGGGSHSSYEQYF.

This chain connects TRBV29-1 to TRBJ1-1; 8 nucleotides match TRBD1. This CDR3 has 13 amino acids. Losses at the gene ends were 6 bases for V and 0 bases for J; bases not matched to a gene: 3. The germline CDR1 and CDR2 sequences are SQVTM and ANQGSEA. CDR3 DNA: TGCAGCGTCACAGGGGGAATGAACACTGAAGCTTTCTTT. Amino acids: CSVTGGMNTEAFF.

The chain is built from TRBV19 and TRBJ2-7; 9 nucleotides match TRBD2. Germline V gives CDR1 LNHDA, CDR2 SQIVND (reference sequence). The V gene end was trimmed by 4 bases and the J gene end by 2 bases; junction bases not matched to a gene: 6. The CDR3 is made up of 15 amino acids. In DNA, the CDR3 is TGTGCCAGTAGTAAGCCTAGCGGGAACCCCTACGAGCAGTACTTC. The encoded protein is CASSKPSGNPYEQYF.